These T cell receptor beta chains were read from a single sample in a study of control samples from healthy donors and cancer patients. TCRdb's copy holds only in-frame clones and misses some; the assay was immunoSEQ multiplex PCR. The repertoire has around 250,000 clones, 82% of them found once; the top ten carry 13%. The source material was PBMCs. The origin of the receptors is an older woman with lung cancer. The CDR3 runs from the conserved cysteine through the conserved F or W. Each record gives: J gene, D gene, V gene, clone size, CDR3 DNA, CDR3 protein. D genes are given only for firm matches. A row's size may be missing; if present it is once, few, many or a size class.

TRBJ2-3	TRBD2	TRBV3-1/TRBV3-2	once	TGTGCCAGCAGCCAAGTTCTAGCGGGGGGGCTGGATACGCAGTATTTT	CASSQVLAGGLDTQYF
TRBJ2-5	-	TRBV5-4	once	TGTGCCAGCAGGCGCGGATCGGGGGCCCAAGAGACCCAGTACTTC	CASRRGSGAQETQYF
TRBJ1-5	TRBD1	TRBV2	many	TGTGCCAGCAGTGCCGACAGGGACAATCAGCCCCAGCATTTT	CASSADRDNQPQHF
TRBJ1-4	-	TRBV5-1	-	TGCGCCAGCAGCTTACAGGGCTTGTCTAATGAAAAACTGTTTTTT	CASSLQGLSNEKLFF
TRBJ2-7	-	TRBV6-5	-	TGTGCCAGCAGTTCATCGGGCAGGGCTAGCTCCTACGAGCAGTACTTC	CASSSSGRASSYEQYF
TRBJ1-5	-	TRBV19	few	TGTGCCAGTAGTATAGTAGAGTTAAGCAATCAGCCCCAGCATTTT	CASSIVELSNQPQHF
TRBJ2-7	-	TRBV3-1/TRBV3-2	-	TGTGCCAGCAGCCAAGAACTAGCAAGCTACGAGCAGTACTTC	CASSQELASYEQYF
TRBJ2-2	TRBD2	TRBV5-1	-	TGCGCCCGCAGCCCGGCGGGGGGGGAATACACCGGGGAGCTGTTTTTT	CARSPAGGEYTGELFF
TRBJ2-7	TRBD1	TRBV6-2/TRBV6-3	-	TGTGCCAGCAGTGTCCACCGACAGGGAGTTTTTTCCTACGAGCAGTACTTC	CASSVHRQGVFSYEQYF
TRBJ1-5	-	TRBV10-3	-	TGTGCCATCAGTGACTCCGGGACTCCGAGCAATCAGCCCCAGCATTTT	CAISDSGTPSNQPQHF
TRBJ2-5	-	TRBV7-9	-	TGTGCCAGCACCGTAAACCTGGGAGAGACCCAGTACTTC	CASTVNLGETQYF
TRBJ1-2	TRBD1	TRBV18	once	TGTGCCAGCTCCCCACCGGGACAGGGAAGTTATGGCTACACCTTC	CASSPPGQGSYGYTF
TRBJ2-7	TRBD1	TRBV28	-	TGTGCCAGCACCCCAGGACAGGGTGAGCAGTACTTC	CASTPGQGEQYF
TRBJ2-1	-	TRBV9	-	TGTGCCAGCAGCGTAGGGGATACCTACAATGAGCAGTTCTTC	CASSVGDTYNEQFF
TRBJ1-1	-	TRBV19	-	TGTGCCAGTAGTAGGGACCTGAACACTGAAGCTTTCTTT	CASSRDLNTEAFF
TRBJ2-1	-	TRBV9	once	TGTGCCAGCAGCGTATTGGTGGGTTTTGGGCATGAGCAGTTCTTC	CASSVLVGFGHEQFF
TRBJ2-1	-	TRBV4-2	-	TGTGCCAGCAGCCAAGATTACGAAGGTGAGCAGTTCTTC	CASSQDYEGEQFF
TRBJ1-1	-	TRBV5-1	-	TGCGCCAGCAGCTTTGGGGGGGCGAGGAACACTGAAGCTTTCTTT	CASSFGGARNTEAFF
TRBJ2-1	-	TRBV9	-	TGTGCCAGCCGCCCCTGGGGGAAGGTCTACAATGAGCAGTTCTTC	CASRPWGKVYNEQFF
TRBJ1-5	-	TRBV19	few	TGTGCCAGTAGTACCTATCAGTCTAGCAATCAGCCCCAGCATTTT	CASSTYQSSNQPQHF
TRBJ1-2	TRBD1	TRBV7-9	-	TGTGCCAGCAGCCCAGAGGGACAGGGGGCTGTCTATGGCTACACCTTC	CASSPEGQGAVYGYTF
TRBJ1-5	-	TRBV23-1	-	TGCGCCAGCAGTCATGTCCGGTTTGCGGGGATTTTTAGCAATCAGCCCCAGCATTTT	CASSHVRFAGIFSNQPQHF
TRBJ2-1	-	TRBV6-1	-	TGTGCCAGCAGTGGGGGTCCAGCGGCAATCGGCAATGAGCAGTTCTTC	CASSGGPAAIGNEQFF
TRBJ2-7	TRBD1	TRBV3-1/TRBV3-2	few	TGTGCCAGCAGCCAAACAGGGGGTTCCTACGAGCAGTACTTC	CASSQTGGSYEQYF
TRBJ2-5	TRBD2	TRBV12-3/TRBV12-4	-	TGTGCCAGCTGCCGGGGGGGAGGAGAGACCCAGTACTTC	CASCRGGGETQYF
TRBJ1-1	TRBD1	TRBV28	-	TGTGCCAGCAGTTCGATTGGCGAAGGGGGCGCGGACACTGAAGCTTTCTTT	CASSSIGEGGADTEAFF
TRBJ1-2	TRBD1	TRBV29-1	-	TGCAGCGTGCCGCAGGGGGGAGTCGGCTACACCTTC	CSVPQGGVGYTF
TRBJ1-5	-	TRBV7-9	few	TGTGCCAGCAGCCGAGACGCTCAGCCCCAGCATTTT	CASSRDAQPQHF
TRBJ1-4	-	TRBV5-1	-	TGCGCCAGCAGCTTGAACGCAGGGGAGTGGGAAAAACTGTTTTTT	CASSLNAGEWEKLFF
TRBJ2-3	-	TRBV5-1	-	TGCGCCAGCAGCTTGTTGGCGGTCACAGATACGCAGTATTTT	CASSLLAVTDTQYF
TRBJ1-1	TRBD1	TRBV3-1/TRBV3-2	-	TGTGCCAGCAGCCAGGGACAGGTATTGAACACTGAAGCTTTCTTT	CASSQGQVLNTEAFF
TRBJ1-2	-	TRBV5-1	-	TGCGCCAGCAGCTTGGGGCAGGGAGGCTATGGCTACACCTTC	CASSLGQGGYGYTF
TRBJ2-7	-	TRBV10-2	few	TGCGCCAGCAGTGGATCAACTTACTACGAGCAGTACTTC	CASSGSTYYEQYF
TRBJ2-3	-	TRBV18	-	TGTGCCAGCTCACCGGACGTAGATACGCAGTATTTT	CASSPDVDTQYF
TRBJ2-5	-	TRBV7-9	few	TGTGCCAGCAGCCCAGGGGGGGCCTGGGAGACCCAGTACTTC	CASSPGGAWETQYF
TRBJ1-4	-	TRBV6-5	-	TGTGCCAGCAACCTAGGACAGTGGGAAAAACTGTTTTTT	CASNLGQWEKLFF
TRBJ1-6	-	TRBV5-6	-	TGTGCCAGCAGCTTGGATCCGGGTGGTTCACCCCTCCACTTT	CASSLDPGGSPLHF
TRBJ2-1	-	TRBV6-5	-	TGTGCCAGCCGCCTTGACAGTTACAATGAGCAGTTCTTC	CASRLDSYNEQFF
TRBJ2-4	-	TRBV12-3/TRBV12-4	few	TGTGCCAGCAGTCCAGTTGGGGAAAAAGGAGCGCACTTC	CASSPVGEKGAHF
TRBJ2-3	-	TRBV5-5	-	TGTGCCAGCAGCCGACTGGCCATAGCGGGCACAGATACGCAGTATTTT	CASSRLAIAGTDTQYF
TRBJ1-5	-	TRBV9	-	TGTGCCAGCAGCGCCTTATCAGGGGTGGGTCAGCCCCAGCATTTT	CASSALSGVGQPQHF